The source of this T cell receptor (beta chain) is a study of shared clonotypes between healthy human individuals. CDR1 and CDR2 from the germline V gene are MDHEN and SYDVKM. This CDR3 region has 14 residues. Unmatched junction bases numbered 5, after V lost 5 bases and J lost 5 bases. CD45RO-negative, CCR7-positively selected cells formed the naive CD8 fraction, excluding terminally differentiated effector memory CD45RA+ cells. There were only Caucasian adults among the donors, and all lived in Nashville, Tennessee. This table comes from immunoSEQ multiplex PCR, and its TCRdb copy is limited to in-frame clones, with some not included. Of hundreds of thousands of clones listed, 95% to 96% are singletons.

The J gene is TRBJ2-7, the V gene TRBV28; 11 positions match TRBD1. This TCR was sampled from a woman in her 30s in good health. Sequenced sample: naive CD8+ T cells sorted from blood. This chain's CDR3 is CASSAPGQGDEQYF. CDR3 coding DNA: TGTGCCAGCAGTGCTCCGGGACAGGGGGACGAGCAGTACTTC.